Listed below are T cell receptor beta chains from one sample, sequenced in a study of blood T cell repertoires in COVID-19. Generated by immunoSEQ multiplex PCR, the TCRdb table keeps only in-frame clones and is missing some. The data contain some 150,000 clones, about nine tenths of them singletons. The sample taken for sequencing was peripheral blood. These receptors all come from a man in his fifties with active or convalescent COVID-19. CDR3s include the opening cysteine and the closing phenylalanine or tryptophan. Each record gives: J gene, D gene, clone size, V gene, CDR3 protein, CDR3 DNA. A D gene is named only where the DNA matches it firmly. The size field is filled for only some rows; it gives once, few, many or a size class.

>TRBJ2-1|TRBD2|NA|TRBV2
CASSEATSGSNEQFF
TGTGCCAGCAGTGAAGCGACTAGCGGGTCCAATGAGCAGTTCTTC
>TRBJ1-4|NA|NA|TRBV19
CASSPQGPGEKLFF
TGTGCCAGTAGTCCCCAGGGGCCGGGAGAAAAACTGTTTTTT
>TRBJ2-2|TRBD2|NA|TRBV5-1
CASSLDRLARTGELFF
TGCGCCAGCAGCTTGGATCGACTAGCGAGGACCGGGGAGCTGTTTTTT
>TRBJ2-1|NA|once|TRBV11-2
CASTQGREYNEQFF
TGTGCCAGTACCCAGGGTAGGGAATACAATGAGCAGTTCTTC
>TRBJ2-3|NA|NA|TRBV5-5
CASSFIASQYF
TGTGCCAGCAGCTTTATAGCGTCCCAGTATTTT
>TRBJ1-4|TRBD1|NA|TRBV5-5
CASSTDRALHEKLFF
TGTGCCAGCAGCACTGACAGGGCTTTACATGAAAAACTGTTTTTT
>TRBJ2-3|NA|NA|TRBV5-6
CASSADTSSTDTQYF
TGTGCCAGCAGCGCCGACACCTCTAGCACAGATACGCAGTATTTT
>TRBJ2-7|TRBD1|NA|TRBV9
CASSVGGTGSYEQYF
TGTGCCAGCAGCGTAGGGGGGACAGGGTCCTACGAGCAGTACTTC
>TRBJ2-7|TRBD2|NA|TRBV19
CASSKLAGTYEQYF
TGTGCCAGTAGTAAGCTAGCGGGGACCTACGAGCAGTACTTC
>TRBJ2-3|NA|once|TRBV5-4
CASSPKGWTDTQYF
TGTGCCAGCAGCCCGAAGGGGTGGACAGATACGCAGTATTTT
>TRBJ2-1|TRBD2|NA|TRBV19
CASSMTSGRTNEQFF
TGTGCCAGTAGTATGACTAGCGGGAGAACCAATGAGCAGTTCTTC
>TRBJ1-1|NA|NA|TRBV30
CAWSPMGGMNTEAFF
TGTGCCTGGAGCCCAATGGGGGGTATGAACACTGAAGCTTTCTTT
>TRBJ1-2|TRBD1|NA|TRBV19
CASRPGQGYGYTF
TGTGCCAGTAGACCGGGACAGGGGTATGGCTACACCTTC
>TRBJ2-3|TRBD1|NA|TRBV2
CASEGQGLSTDTQYF
TGTGCCAGTGAAGGACAGGGCCTCAGCACAGATACGCAGTATTTT
>TRBJ1-2|TRBD1|few|TRBV5-1
CASSWGTGNYGYTF
TGCGCCAGCAGCTGGGGGACAGGGAACTATGGCTACACCTTC
>TRBJ2-2|TRBD1|NA|TRBV28
CASRRVGTGAGELFF
TGTGCCAGCAGAAGGGTTGGGACAGGGGCCGGGGAGCTGTTTTTT
>TRBJ2-5|NA|NA|TRBV10-3
CAISETGPGETQYF
TGTGCCATCAGTGAAACGGGCCCGGGGGAGACCCAGTACTTC
>TRBJ1-5|TRBD1|once|TRBV7-6
CASSLGQGRHQPQHF
TGTGCCAGCAGCCTCGGACAGGGGAGGCATCAGCCCCAGCATTTT
>TRBJ2-7|TRBD2|NA|TRBV20-1
CSASPGTSERPYEQYF
TGCAGTGCTAGTCCCGGGACTAGCGAGCGCCCCTACGAGCAGTACTTC
>TRBJ2-7|TRBD1|NA|TRBV19
CASSKLGTGGYEQYF
TGTGCCAGTAGTAAGTTAGGGACAGGCGGATACGAGCAGTACTTC
>TRBJ1-1|NA|NA|TRBV19
CASSIDSGVMNTEAFF
TGTGCCAGTAGTATAGATTCAGGGGTGATGAACACTGAAGCTTTCTTT
>TRBJ1-4|NA|NA|TRBV28
CASSFREKLFF
TGTGCCAGCAGTTTCAGGGAAAAACTGTTTTTT
>TRBJ2-1|TRBD2|NA|TRBV5-1
CASSLSSGSKGDEQFF
TGCGCCAGCAGCTTATCTAGCGGGAGTAAAGGGGATGAGCAGTTCTTC
>TRBJ2-1|TRBD2|NA|TRBV10-3
CAISESPSGTSYNEQFF
TGTGCCATCAGTGAGTCGCCTAGCGGGACCTCCTACAATGAGCAGTTCTTC
>TRBJ2-1|TRBD2|once|TRBV24-1
CATSDPRQGGDNEQFF
TGTGCCACCAGTGACCCAAGGCAGGGAGGGGACAATGAGCAGTTCTTC
>TRBJ2-7|TRBD1|NA|TRBV7-9
CASSSNRGVGEYEQYF
TGTGCCAGCAGCTCGAACAGGGGCGTAGGAGAGTACGAGCAGTACTTC
>TRBJ2-7|NA|NA|TRBV5-1
CASSPGEGRYEQYF
TGCGCCAGCAGCCCTGGAGAGGGGAGGTACGAGCAGTACTTC
>TRBJ2-3|NA|NA|TRBV5-4
CASSLKGIAATDTQYF
TGTGCCAGCAGCTTAAAGGGGATAGCGGCGACAGATACGCAGTATTTT
>TRBJ1-4|NA|NA|TRBV5-1
CASQTGLVPNEKLFF
TGCGCCAGCCAGACGGGTTTAGTTCCTAATGAAAAACTGTTTTTT
>TRBJ2-3|TRBD2|few|TRBV11-2
CASSPRPTSGKPDTQYF
TGTGCCAGCAGCCCCCGTCCGACTAGCGGGAAACCAGATACGCAGTATTTT
>TRBJ2-3|NA|NA|TRBV5-1
CASSLGQGTPGTDTQYF
TGCGCCAGCAGTTTGGGGCAGGGGACCCCTGGCACAGATACGCAGTATTTT
>TRBJ1-1|TRBD1|NA|TRBV7-3
CASSSTPGQAGGGTEAFF
TGTGCCAGCAGCTCCACACCGGGACAGGCAGGCGGGGGTACTGAAGCTTTCTTT
>TRBJ1-1|NA|NA|TRBV11-2
CASSLRGMNTEAFF
TGTGCCAGCAGCCTCAGGGGTATGAACACTGAAGCTTTCTTT
>TRBJ1-2|NA|NA|TRBV10-3
CAISESDYGYTF
TGTGCCATCAGTGAGTCCGACTATGGCTACACCTTC
>TRBJ2-3|TRBD1|NA|TRBV11-2
CASSWDRVGDTQYF
TGTGCCAGCAGCTGGGACAGGGTAGGAGATACGCAGTATTTT
>TRBJ2-7|NA|NA|TRBV12-3/TRBV12-4
CASSGDWRYEQYF
TGTGCCAGCAGCGGGGACTGGCGCTACGAGCAGTACTTC
>TRBJ1-1|NA|NA|TRBV5-1
CASSLTGLNTEAFF
TGCGCCAGCAGCTTGACAGGGTTGAACACTGAAGCTTTCTTT
>TRBJ1-1|NA|NA|TRBV2
CASSERPVTEAFF
TGTGCCAGCAGTGAGAGGCCGGTCACTGAAGCTTTCTTT
>TRBJ2-1|NA|NA|TRBV27
CASSFGGYNEQFF
TGTGCCAGCAGTTTTGGCGGCTACAATGAGCAGTTCTTC
>TRBJ2-2|TRBD2|once|TRBV27
CASSGPRTGGLDTGELFF
TGTGCCAGCAGTGGGCCTCGAACGGGAGGGTTAGACACCGGGGAGCTGTTTTTT
>TRBJ2-7|NA|NA|TRBV5-1
CASSLARGGSYEQYF
TGCGCCAGCAGCTTGGCTCGCGGAGGCTCCTACGAGCAGTACTTC
>TRBJ2-7|NA|NA|TRBV15
CATSRVGGPYEQYF
TGTGCCACCAGCAGAGTAGGGGGTCCCTACGAGCAGTACTTC
>TRBJ2-7|TRBD2|NA|TRBV3-1/TRBV3-2
CASSQGASGRYEQYF
TGTGCCAGCAGCCAAGGGGCTAGCGGGAGGTACGAGCAGTACTTC
>TRBJ1-6|TRBD1|NA|TRBV10-3
CAISLTGRGSPLHF
TGTGCCATCAGCCTGACAGGGCGAGGATCACCCCTCCACTTT
>TRBJ2-7|NA|NA|TRBV4-3
CASSPGVGEAVDEQYF
TGCGCCAGCAGCCCTGGAGTGGGGGAGGCCGTGGACGAGCAGTACTTC
>TRBJ2-1|NA|once|TRBV2
CASQYSNEQFF
TGTGCCAGCCAGTACAGCAATGAGCAGTTCTTC
>TRBJ2-5|TRBD2|NA|TRBV6-6
CASSPLTSGRTTRETQYF
TGTGCCAGCAGTCCCCTGACTAGCGGGAGGACCACCAGGGAGACCCAGTACTTC
>TRBJ2-3|TRBD1|NA|TRBV18
CASSPLGTGGTDTQYF
TGTGCCAGCTCACCACTGGGGACAGGGGGAACCGATACGCAGTATTTT
>TRBJ1-3|NA|NA|TRBV9
CASSVYFRETSGNTIYF
TGTGCCAGCAGCGTATATTTCAGGGAAACCTCTGGAAACACCATATATTTT
>TRBJ2-7|TRBD2|NA|TRBV11-2
CASSAGAGGEQYF
TGTGCCAGCAGCGCGGGGGCGGGAGGGGAGCAGTACTTC
>TRBJ2-3|NA|NA|TRBV18
CASSTGLSTDTQYF
TGTGCCAGCTCAACGGGACTCAGCACAGATACGCAGTATTTT
>TRBJ1-2|TRBD1|NA|TRBV6-6
CASSSQDRGIGYTF
TGTGCCAGCAGTTCCCAAGACAGGGGGATCGGCTACACCTTC
>TRBJ2-2|TRBD1|NA|TRBV5-5
CASSLARIDRGGGELFF
TGTGCCAGCAGCTTGGCTCGAATCGACAGGGGAGGCGGGGAGCTGTTTTTT
>TRBJ2-2|TRBD1|NA|TRBV11-2
CASSQGAVSTGELFF
TGTGCCAGCAGCCAGGGGGCGGTGTCGACCGGGGAGCTGTTTTTT
>TRBJ2-2|TRBD2|NA|TRBV7-2
CASSLVPGRDNTGELFF
TGTGCCAGCAGCTTAGTACCCGGGAGGGATAATACCGGGGAGCTGTTTTTT
>TRBJ2-3|NA|NA|TRBV5-1
CASSRMEGTDTQYF
TGCGCCAGCAGCCGGATGGAGGGCACAGATACGCAGTATTTT
>TRBJ1-3|NA|NA|TRBV30
CAWSVSGSGNTIYF
TGTGCCTGGAGTGTATCAGGGTCTGGAAACACCATATATTTT
>TRBJ2-7|NA|NA|TRBV7-2
CASSLQGSPEQYF
TGTGCCAGCAGCTTACAGGGCTCCCCCGAGCAGTACTTC
>TRBJ2-1|NA|NA|TRBV23-1
CASSPANEQFF
TGCGCCAGCAGTCCCGCGAATGAGCAGTTCTTC